Shown below are 20 T cell receptor beta chains from a single sample sequenced in a study of blood T cells in healthy people across ages. Alongside a J-beta primer mix, a sample-barcoded 5' primer served in a second PCR lasting about 7 to 12 cycles. One entry per CDR3 protein results from TCRdb running MiXCR on the 5' RACE reads. The sample lists about 1,500,000 distinct CDR3 sequences; 28% were seen once. The source material was blood. All receptors derive from a woman aged 25 to 45 in good health.

With respect to this clonotype: A much larger clone differs by one base, so this may be a read error. The V gene is TRBV6-2 or TRBV6-3, the J gene TRBJ2-5; D gene uncertain. The CDR3 is made up of 11 amino acids. Germline CDR1 reads MNHEY; CDR2 reads SVGEGT. The V gene lost 7 bases and the J gene lost 11 bases, with 14 bases spanning the gap. CDR3 DNA: TGTGCCAGCAAGTCGTACAATGAGCAGTACTTC. This sequence encodes CASKSYNEQYF.

In the case of this clonotype: A read error may be the cause here, since a much bigger clone is one base away. This chain uses TRBV5-1 with TRBJ2-5, with D unresolved. The V and J ends lost 0 bases and 13 bases respectively, with 19 bases between them. The CDR3 contains 14 residues. Germline values: CDR1 SGHRS, CDR2 YFSETQ. CDR3 DNA: TGCGCCAGCAGCTTGGAACCGGAGCTATACGAGCTGTACTTC. It encodes CASSLEPELYELYF.

The J gene is TRBJ2-3, the V gene TRBV19, with 7 nucleotides matching TRBD1. The CDR3 extends over 18 amino acids. CDR1 LNHDA and CDR2 SQIVND come from the germline V gene (reference sequence). The ends lost 2 bases at V and 4 bases at J; junction bases unmatched: 15. The CDR3 DNA sequence: TGTGCCAGTAGTATACTCCGGGCGAGGACAGGCGTTTCAGATACGCAGTATTTT. Its translation: CASSILRARTGVSDTQYF.

This clonotype was found many times. The chain employs TRBV29-1 and TRBJ2-7, with TRBD2 matching over 9 bases. This CDR3 has 14 amino acids. Germline CDR1 is SQVTM and CDR2 is ANQGSEA. Unmatched junction bases numbered 6, after V lost 3 bases and J lost 3 bases. As DNA, the CDR3 is TGCAGCGTTGAGGAGGAAGCGGGAGGCTACGAGCAGTACTTC. Amino acid sequence: CSVEEEAGGYEQYF.

The chain uses TRBV9 and TRBJ2-5, with TRBD2 as a possible D gene (6 bases). CDR3 length: 14 amino acids. Germline-derived CDR1 and CDR2 are SGDLS and YYNGEE. V shed 4 bases and J shed 0 bases, with 10 bases lying between them. This chain's CDR3 is CASSLRENQETQYF. The CDR3 DNA is TGTGCCAGCAGCTTGCGGGAAAACCAAGAGACCCAGTACTTC. The whole variable domain, filled in from reference TRBV9 and TRBJ2-5, reads DSGVTQTPKHLITATGQRVTLRCSPRSGDLSVYWYQQSLDQGLQFLIQYYNGEERAKGNILERFSAQQFPDLHSELNLSSLELGDSALYFCASSLRENQETQYFGPGTRLLVL.

The chain has TRBV20-1 and TRBJ2-1, with D perhaps given as TRBD1 or TRBD2 (7 bases each). Germline V CDR1 and CDR2: DFQATT, SNEGSKA (reference sequence). V lost 1 base and J 6 bases, leaving 16 bases between the germline ends. The CDR3 covers 15 residues. The CDR3 DNA is TGCAGTGCTAGAGGAAGGGGGGGACAGCTCAATGAGCAGTTCTTC. Translated, it gives CSARGRGGQLNEQFF.

The sample holds many counts of this clonotype. CDR3 coding DNA: TGTGCCAGCAGCTTACTTCGACGGTCCTCTGGGGCCAACGTCCTGACTTTC. It encodes CASSLLRRSSGANVLTF. This sequence joins TRBV11-2 and TRBJ2-6; D unclear. Trimming took off 2 bases at V and 0 bases at J, with 11 bases between the two ends. CDR3 length equals 17 residues. Per germline, CDR1 SGHAT and CDR2 FQNNGV.

In the case of this clonotype: One junction end does not reproduce the germline sequence, and a read error may be involved. The chain links TRBV12-3 or TRBV12-4 to TRBJ2-6; TRBD2 might be the D (6 bases). The CDR3 has 14 amino acids. The CDR3 sequence: CARRRVSGANVLTF. The CDR3 DNA is TGTGCCCGCAGGAGGGTATCTGGGGCCAACGTCCTGACTTTC.

This clonotype was observed a handful of times. The chain employs TRBV19 and TRBJ1-1, with unresolved D. The V and J ends lost 3 bases and 5 bases respectively, with 19 bases between them. Germline CDR1 reads LNHDA; CDR2 reads SQIVND (reference sequence). The CDR3 is made up of 16 amino acids. The CDR3 sequence: CASSILLRPSGTEAFF. CDR3 coding DNA: TGTGCCAGTAGTATTCTCCTGCGGCCGAGCGGAACTGAAGCTTTCTTT.

This clonotype was seen repeatedly, ten times or more. V is TRBV9 and J is TRBJ2-7; D may be TRBD2 (6 bases). Deletions cut 0 bases from V and 6 bases from J, with 16 bases between. CDR3 length: 15 amino acids. CDR1 is SGDLS, CDR2 YYNGEE, per germline. The CDR3 spells CASSVGGNPGGEQYF. CDR3 nucleotides: TGTGCCAGCAGCGTAGGCGGGAACCCCGGGGGCGAGCAGTACTTC.

The rearrangement uses TRBV10-3 and TRBJ1-2, with 7 nucleotides matching TRBD1. This CDR3 is 14 amino acids long. The junction had 5 bases not matched to a gene; V was cut back by 3 bases and J by 4 bases. The germline gives CDR1 ENHRY, CDR2 SYGVKD. The CDR3, as DNA: TGTGCCATCAGTGATAAGACAGGGCCCTATGGCTACACCTTC. This codes for CAISDKTGPYGYTF.

The rearrangement joins TRBV6-1 to TRBJ1-5; 8 positions match TRBD1. Trimming at V came to 4 bases and at J to 1 base, leaving 12 bases not matched to a gene. The CDR3 extends over 18 amino acids. Germline V lookup: CDR1 MNHNS, CDR2 SASEGT. For the CDR3, the DNA is TGTGCCAGCAGTGGCCTGACAGGGGCACTCCTAAGCAATCAGCCCCAGCATTTT. Translated: CASSGLTGALLSNQPQHF.

This clonotype has just a few counts. J is TRBJ2-1 and V is TRBV20-1, with D unclear. The CDR3 length is 14 residues. From germline, CDR1 is DFQATT and CDR2 SNEGSKA (reference sequence). V lost 3 bases and J 9 bases, leaving 18 bases between the germline ends. CDR3 protein: CSASGGPGSGEQFF. Here the CDR3 DNA reads TGCAGTGCTAGCGGCGGTCCGGGCTCGGGTGAGCAGTTCTTC.

This chain joins TRBV3-1 and TRBJ2-2; D is undetermined. This CDR3 region has 14 residues. The germline V gene has CDR1 LGHDT and CDR2 YNNKEL (reference sequence). Trimming pared 0 bases from V and 6 bases from J, leaving 8 bases between. CDR3: CASSQDYGSGELFF. The CDR3 coding sequence is TGTGCCAGCAGCCAAGATTACGGTTCCGGGGAGCTGTTTTTT.

The chain couples TRBV10-3 to TRBJ2-5, with 8 bases aligning to TRBD1. Germline V gives CDR1 ENHRY, CDR2 SYGVKD. The junction had 3 bases not matched to a gene; V was cut back by 11 bases and J by 4 bases. The CDR3 has 11 amino acids. Here the CDR3 DNA reads TGTGCCCCACAGGGGGGAGAGACCCAGTACTTC. Translating it yields CAPQGGETQYF.

This clonotype came up a few times. The V and J genes are TRBV12-3 or TRBV12-4 and TRBJ2-7, with D perhaps TRBD1 (6 bases). CDR3 length: 13 residues. V dropped 6 bases and J dropped 6 bases, with 15 bases sitting between them. The CDR3 DNA follows: TGTGCCAGCAGCAGCGTACAGGGAGCCGAGCAGTACTTC. Translation: CASSSVQGAEQYF.

The chain combines TRBV19 with TRBJ2-3; no firm D call. Looked up from germline, CDR1 is LNHDA and CDR2 is SQIVND (reference sequence). The CDR3 has 14 residues. Between the trimmed V and J ends, which lost 5 bases and 4 bases, there was a span of 13 bases. The chain's CDR3 is CASSAKAAADTQYF. The CDR3 DNA reads as TGTGCCAGTAGTGCCAAGGCTGCCGCAGATACGCAGTATTTT.

The rearrangement joins TRBV20-1 to TRBJ1-2, with D hard to call. This CDR3 spans 12 amino acids. Germline CDR1 and CDR2: DFQATT and SNEGSKA (reference sequence). V was pared by 2 bases and J by 7 bases, with 11 bases between. Here the CDR3 reads CSARLPLSGYTF. CDR3 DNA: TGCAGTGCTAGATTGCCCCTATCTGGCTACACCTTC.

A remark on this clonotype: One end of the junction does not line up with germline, which may come from a read error. The genes are TRBV6-5 and TRBJ1-6, with 7 bases aligning to TRBD1. The CDR3 runs to 15 residues. Germline CDR1 MNHEY, CDR2 SVGAGI. DNA of the CDR3: TGTGCCCGCAGTCGGGACAGCGCAATTGGGTCACCCCTCCACTTT. This codes for CARSRDSAIGSPLHF.

This clonotype was picked up a small number of times. This chain joins TRBV9 and TRBJ2-7; D not certain. This CDR3 region has 15 residues. Germline V gene lookup returns CDR1 SGDLS and CDR2 YYNGEE. The ends were cut back, 2 bases at V and 1 base at J, with 13 bases in the middle. The CDR3 loop is CASSVGFAQSYEQYF. Here the CDR3 DNA reads TGTGCCAGCAGCGTGGGATTTGCGCAGTCCTACGAGCAGTACTTC.